Below, 12 T cell receptor beta chains from the same sample are listed, as sequenced in a study of OX40 agonist ivuxolimab in advanced cancers. Data came from immunoSEQ multiplex PCR; TCRdb stores just in-frame clones and leaves some out. This repertoire shows about 72,000 clones, about 87% found once; its top ten account for around 0.97%. This specimen consisted of CD4+ or CD8+ T cells sorted from blood, obtained in a trial of the OX40 agonist ivuxolimab. The receptors were gathered from an adult with an advanced solid tumor such as melanoma, head and neck, liver or kidney cancer.

The DNA of the CDR3 is TGTGCCATCAGAGAAGACAGGGGGCTCTCCTACGAGCAGTACTTC. It yields the protein CAIREDRGLSYEQYF. This sequence joins TRBV10-3 and TRBJ2-7; 10 positions match TRBD1. The germline gives CDR1 ENHRY, CDR2 SYGVKD. The CDR3 contains 15 residues. The J segment lost 0 bases and the V segment lost 6 bases, leaving 5 bases of the junction unmatched.

The chain uses TRBV21-1 and TRBJ2-7; the table's D call, TRBD1, has no DNA check behind it. TRBV21-1 is described as a pseudogene. CDR3 size: 13 residues. The CDR3 spells CASCTQGADEQYF. The CDR3, as DNA: TGTGCCAGCTGCACACAGGGGGCCGACGAGCAGTACTTC.

The chain combines TRBV7-9 with TRBJ1-1, with TRBD1 as a possible D gene (6 bases). This CDR3 contains 14 residues. Germline assignment: CDR1 SEHNR and CDR2 FQNEAQ (reference sequence). Trimming cost V 1 base and J 6 bases, with 12 bases left between them. The CDR3 loop is CASSLEGEWSEAFF. CDR3 in DNA: TGTGCCAGCAGCTTAGAGGGGGAATGGTCTGAAGCTTTCTTT. Combining the CDR3 with reference TRBV7-9 and TRBJ1-1 gives the whole variable domain DTGVSQNPRHKITKRGQNVTFRCDPISEHNRLYWYRQTLGQGPEFLTYFQNEAQLEKSRLLSDRFSAERPKGSFSTLEIQRTEQGDSAMYLCASSLEGEWSEAFFGQGTRLTVV.

Only a few counts were recorded for this clone. The chain links TRBV4-2 to TRBJ1-2; 7 nucleotides align to TRBD1. The CDR3 is made up of 15 amino acids. Per the germline V gene, CDR1 is LGHNA and CDR2 is YNFKEQ. J lost 5 bases, V lost 4 bases, and 10 bases had no gene match. CDR3 nucleotides: TGTGCCAGCAGCCCTATAGACGGGACAGAGTATGGCTACACCTTC. Its protein is CASSPIDGTEYGYTF.

J is TRBJ2-1 and V is TRBV18; tentative D call: TRBD2 (6 bases). Germline CDR1 reads KGHSH; CDR2 reads LQKENI. V lost 11 bases and J lost 9, with 20 bases in between. This CDR3 contains 13 residues. The CDR3 loop reads CAGGQGLGAEQFF. CDR3 nucleotide sequence: TGTGCCGGAGGGCAGGGCCTAGGGGCTGAGCAGTTCTTC.

This rearrangement joins TRBV7-2 to TRBJ1-2, with a tentative D call TRBD1 (6 bases). The CDR3 is made up of 15 amino acids. CDR1 SGHTA and CDR2 FQGNSA come from the germline V gene. V lost 2 bases to trimming and J lost 11 bases, with 21 bases between them. The CDR3 sequence: CASSLKADSPRLYTF. The CDR3 coding sequence is TGTGCCAGCAGCTTAAAGGCGGACAGCCCGCGATTATACACCTTC. The entire variable domain, with the rest obtained from reference TRBV7-2 and TRBJ1-2, is as follows: GAGVSQSPSNKVTEKGKDVELRCDPISGHTALYWYRQSLGQGLEFLIYFQGNSAPDKSGLPSDRFSAERTGGSVSTLTIQRTQQEDSAVYLCASSLKADSPRLYTFGSGTRLTVV.

This chain uses TRBV19 with TRBJ2-2; 8 nucleotides align to TRBD1. After removal of 5 bases from V and 5 bases from J, the junction contained 4 bases not matched to a gene. Germline V gene lookup returns CDR1 LNHDA and CDR2 SQIVND (reference sequence). CDR3 length: 14 residues. CDR3 sequence: CASSPRTGTGELFF. The CDR3 DNA reads as TGTGCCAGTAGTCCTCGGACAGGGACCGGGGAGCTGTTTTTT.

The chain employs TRBV19 and TRBJ2-5; D may be TRBD2 (6 bases). This CDR3 contains 14 residues. V dropped 6 bases and J dropped 2 bases, with 13 bases sitting between them. The germline V gene encodes CDR1 LNHDA and CDR2 SQIVND (reference sequence). In DNA, the CDR3 is TGTGCCAGTAGCTTGTCGGGGGTACAAGAGACCCAGTACTTC. Residues: CASSLSGVQETQYF.

The gene calls are TRBV7-2 and TRBJ2-1; D call uncertain. Germline-derived CDR1 and CDR2 are SGHTA and FQGNSA. CDR3 length: 12 residues. Trimming took 3 bases from V and 9 from J, leaving 9 bases between them. CDR3 protein: CASSFNLGEQFF. The CDR3, as DNA: TGTGCCAGCAGCTTCAACTTGGGTGAGCAGTTCTTC.

This chain links TRBV25-1 with TRBJ2-2; D unresolved. The V end was cut by 0 bases, the J end by 1 base, with 3 bases between. The CDR3 has 14 residues. Germline values: CDR1 MGHDK, CDR2 SYGVNS. The CDR3: CASSEYGNTGELFF. The CDR3 DNA follows: TGTGCCAGCAGTGAATATGGGAACACCGGGGAGCTGTTTTTT.

V usage is TRBV12-1 and J usage is TRBJ1-1. TRBV12-1 is designated a pseudogene. This CDR3 contains 15 residues. CDR3 residues: CASSFADGGSTEAFF. CDR3 coding DNA: TGTGCCAGCAGCTTTGCGGACGGGGGTTCGACTGAAGCTTTCTTT.

A remark on this clone: This specimen includes other DNA sequences encoding the same CDR3. This rearrangement joins TRBV5-1 to TRBJ2-1; 8 bases are a match to TRBD2. This CDR3 spans 15 amino acids. CDR1 and CDR2 from the germline V gene are SGHRS and YFSETQ. Germline trimming cut 2 bases from V and 0 bases from J; bases unmatched to any gene: 1. The CDR3 protein is CASSLSGSSYNEQFF. The CDR3 bases are TGCGCCAGCAGCTTAAGCGGGAGCTCCTACAATGAGCAGTTCTTC.